The 23 T cell receptor beta chains in this list originate from one sample, sequenced in a study of T-cell memory formation after mild COVID-19. Using its own MiXCR run on the 5' RACE reads, TCRdb lists one record per CDR3 protein. The sample holds 500,000 to 550,000 distinct CDR3 sequences, over 20% seen once. Sample: PBMCs or a T cell subset sorted from them (not recorded which). These receptors were taken from an adult woman who had mild COVID-19 (a few samples of this study predate the infection). Cell type and time point are not known.

V gene TRBV12-3 or TRBV12-4 combines with J gene TRBJ2-6; 7 bases are shared with TRBD1. Trimming cost V 6 bases and J 3 bases; bases outside gene matches: 8. The CDR3 is made up of 16 amino acids. The CDR3 sequence is CASRPITGDGANVLTF. The CDR3 DNA is TGTGCCAGCAGGCCAATTACAGGGGATGGGGCCAACGTCCTGACTTTC.

A few counts support this clonotype. V is TRBV19 and J is TRBJ2-7, with D perhaps being TRBD1 or TRBD2 (5 bases each). V was pared by 3 bases and J by 4 bases, with 19 bases between. Germline loops: CDR1 LNHDA, CDR2 SQIVND (reference sequence). The CDR3 is 16 amino acids. The CDR3 coding sequence is TGTGCCAGTAGTATGATGTTTGAGGGGCCCCCATACGAGCAGTACTTC. It yields the protein CASSMMFEGPPYEQYF.

This clonotype was counted many times. The chain joins TRBV5-1 to TRBJ2-1, with 14 bases aligning to TRBD2. V dropped 4 bases and J dropped 5; count of bases not matched to a gene: 2. The CDR3 runs to 15 residues. The germline V gene has CDR1 SGHRS and CDR2 YFSETQ. This chain's CDR3 is CASSPGLAGDNEQFF. DNA of the CDR3: TGCGCCAGCAGCCCGGGACTAGCGGGGGACAATGAGCAGTTCTTC.

This clonotype showed up just a few times. The genes are TRBV12-3 or TRBV12-4 and TRBJ1-2; D is unclear. V dropped 5 bases and J dropped 5 bases, with 15 bases sitting between them. The CDR3 contains 14 residues. In DNA form, the CDR3 reads TGTGCCAGCAGTCCCAGAGGGAGAGGGTATGGCTACACCTTC. Its translation is CASSPRGRGYGYTF.

The rearrangement links TRBV9 to TRBJ2-7; 7 bases match TRBD1. Per the germline V gene, CDR1 is SGDLS and CDR2 is YYNGEE. J gave up 7 bases and V 4 bases, and 11 bases lay outside the gene matches. This CDR3 has 14 residues. CDR3 bases: TGTGCCAGCAGCACCCGACAGGGCCGGGGAGAGCAGTACTTC. As protein: CASSTRQGRGEQYF.

The chain combines TRBV5-5 with TRBJ2-7; 8 bases map to TRBD1. CDR3 length: 15 amino acids. In germline, CDR1 is SGHKS, CDR2 YYEKEE (reference sequence). The V gene end was trimmed by 2 bases and the J gene end by 2 bases; junction bases not matched to a gene: 6. DNA of the CDR3: TGTGCCAGCAGCTTACGTACAGGGGGTACCTACGAGCAGTACTTC. It is translated as CASSLRTGGTYEQYF.

This CDR3 reads CSASVPALETQYF. DNA of the CDR3: TGCAGTGCTAGCGTACCAGCCTTGGAGACCCAGTACTTC. The rearrangement joins TRBV20-1 to TRBJ2-5, with D hard to call. The V end lost 3 bases, the J end lost 5 bases, and 13 bases lay between the germline ends. The germline CDR1 and CDR2 sequences are DFQATT and SNEGSKA (reference sequence). There are 13 residues in the CDR3.

The rearrangement uses TRBV18 and TRBJ2-1, with 14 bases identical to TRBD2. Germline V gene data show CDR1 as KGHSH and CDR2 as LQKENI. V shed 3 bases, J shed 7 bases, and the junction held 8 bases outside the gene matches. This CDR3 comprises 17 residues. This CDR3 is CASSPRLAGGQRNEQFF. The CDR3 DNA reads TGTGCCAGCTCACCGAGACTAGCGGGAGGGCAGAGGAATGAGCAGTTCTTC.

This clonotype was recorded at least ten times. J is TRBJ1-2 and V is TRBV29-1; D is ambiguous. CDR3 length equals 13 residues. Germline-derived CDR1 and CDR2 are SQVTM and ANQGSEA. Trimming took off 5 bases at V and 4 bases at J, with 14 bases between the two ends. The CDR3 nucleotides are TGCAGCGTTACGGCTACCGGTCCCTATGGCTACACCTTC. Its protein is CSVTATGPYGYTF.

The V and J genes are TRBV19 and TRBJ2-7; D is perhaps TRBD1 (6 bases). V dropped 4 bases and J dropped 3 bases, with 13 bases sitting between them. In germline, CDR1 is LNHDA, CDR2 SQIVND (reference sequence). The length of the CDR3 is 14 residues. The CDR3 region is CASSTGTTLYEQYF. In DNA, the CDR3 is TGTGCCAGTAGTACCGGGACAACCCTCTACGAGCAGTACTTC.

The sample holds many counts of this clonotype. The chain employs TRBV20-1 and TRBJ1-6, with D possibly being TRBD1 (6 bases). The CDR3 spans 16 residues. Per the germline V gene, CDR1 is DFQATT and CDR2 is SNEGSKA (reference sequence). V was pared by 3 bases and J by 6 bases, with 18 bases between. CDR3: CSASFSQGSLNSPLHF. The CDR3 nucleotides are TGCAGTGCTAGTTTTTCCCAGGGGTCCCTTAATTCACCCCTCCACTTT.

This clonotype was seen a few times. The chain recombines TRBV5-1 with TRBJ1-2; weak D call: TRBD1 (6 bases). The CDR3 runs 14 residues. V lost 0 bases and J 4 bases, leaving 10 bases between the germline ends. Germline V gives CDR1 SGHRS, CDR2 YFSETQ. The CDR3 bases are TGCGCCAGCAGCTTGGAGGGGGGCGTCTATGGCTACACCTTC. It translates to CASSLEGGVYGYTF.

J is TRBJ2-5 and V is TRBV7-6; a possible D gene is TRBD2 (7 bases). The CDR3 is 16 residues long. The germline V and J ends were trimmed by 3 bases and 1 base, with 15 bases remaining between them. CDR1 is SGHVS and CDR2 is FNYEAQ in the germline V gene. CDR3 in amino acids: CASSLGLRGGQETQYF. CDR3 DNA sequence: TGTGCCAGCAGCTTGGGGTTAAGGGGGGGCCAAGAGACCCAGTACTTC.

The chain joins TRBV29-1 to TRBJ1-2; 8 nucleotides line up with TRBD1. The V gene end was trimmed by 5 bases and the J gene end by 0 bases; junction bases not matched to a gene: 11. The CDR3 is made up of 16 amino acids. CDR1 and CDR2 (germline): SQVTM, ANQGSEA. The chain's CDR3 is CSVLKIQTGANYGYTF. CDR3 sequence (DNA): TGCAGCGTTTTGAAGATCCAGACAGGGGCTAACTATGGCTACACCTTC.

A few counts support this clonotype. The V gene is TRBV21-1, the J gene TRBJ2-5; whether TRBD1, the table's D call, matches the DNA was not checked. TRBV21-1 is described as a pseudogene. The CDR3 covers 17 residues. CDR3 residues: CASSKLPRDPYQETQYF. The CDR3 DNA follows: TGTGCCAGCAGCAAACTCCCCAGGGACCCGTACCAAGAGACCCAGTACTTC.

This clonotype was seen a handful of times. The chain couples TRBV5-1 to TRBJ1-1; no clear D gene. V dropped 4 bases and J dropped 0 bases, with 13 bases sitting between them. Germline V CDR1 and CDR2: SGHRS, YFSETQ. This CDR3 spans 15 amino acids. The CDR3 DNA reads as TGCGCCAGCAGCCCTACGGGGATCCTGAACACTGAAGCTTTCTTT. This translates into CASSPTGILNTEAFF.

In this sample, this clonotype turned up a few times. V and J are TRBV20-1 and TRBJ2-1, with a weak D call TRBD1 (6 bases). V dropped 3 bases and J dropped 10 bases, with 16 bases sitting between them. The V gene's germline CDR1 is DFQATT and CDR2 SNEGSKA (reference sequence). The CDR3 loop spans 13 amino acids. DNA of the CDR3: TGCAGTGCTAGGAAAAAGGGGGAGTACGAGCAGTTCTTC. Its protein product is CSARKKGEYEQFF.

Ten or more counts support this clonotype. The genes are TRBV12-3 or TRBV12-4 and TRBJ1-5, with D tentatively TRBD1 (6 bases). The CDR3 loop spans 14 amino acids. V lost 7 bases, J lost 2 bases, and 12 bases lay in between. The CDR3 is CASNRDNRNQPQHF. CDR3 nucleotide sequence: TGTGCCAGCAATAGGGACAATCGCAATCAGCCCCAGCATTTT.

This clonotype showed up just a few times. The chain links TRBV7-2 to TRBJ2-1; no clear D gene. From germline, CDR1 is SGHTA and CDR2 FQGNSA. The CDR3 covers 15 residues. V was cut by 5 bases and J by 8 bases, with 19 bases left in between. The CDR3 region is CASSPTHSVPHEQFF. The CDR3 region has the DNA TGTGCCAGCAGCCCGACCCACTCCGTCCCCCATGAGCAGTTCTTC. Drawing the rest from reference TRBV7-2 and TRBJ2-1, the complete variable domain is GAGVSQSPSNKVTEKGKDVELRCDPISGHTALYWYRQSLGQGLEFLIYFQGNSAPDKSGLPSDRFSAERTGGSVSTLTIQRTQQEDSAVYLCASSPTHSVPHEQFFGPGTRLTVL.

The DNA of the CDR3 is TGCGCCAGCAGCCAACGGGAAGTTACTGAAGCTTTCTTT. It codes for CASSQREVTEAFF. V gene TRBV4-1 combines with J gene TRBJ1-1; D unresolved. The CDR3 has 13 amino acids. Trimming took off 2 bases at V and 5 bases at J, with 9 bases between the two ends. CDR1 MGHRA and CDR2 YSYEKL come from the germline V gene.

The rearrangement joins TRBV6-6 to TRBJ2-3, with 10 bases matching TRBD1. CDR1 is MNHNY, CDR2 SVGAGI, per germline (reference sequence). After removal of 2 bases from V and 6 bases from J, the junction contained 8 bases not matched to a gene. This CDR3 is built from 16 residues. Here the CDR3 DNA reads TGTGCCAGCAGTTACAGGGGGACAGGGGACGGTGATACGCAGTATTTT. As protein: CASSYRGTGDGDTQYF.

This clonotype was detected a few times. The chain is built from TRBV5-1 and TRBJ1-1, with 11 nucleotides matching TRBD1. This CDR3 comprises 16 residues. Trimming removed 5 bases from V and 4 bases from J; junction bases left unmatched: 10. CDR1 and CDR2 (germline): SGHRS, YFSETQ. CDR3 in amino acids: CASRHGQGASGTEAFF. CDR3 DNA sequence: TGCGCCAGCAGACATGGACAGGGGGCTTCGGGCACTGAAGCTTTCTTT.

This clonotype has a handful of counts. The CDR3 here is CASSRASGSRADTQYF. The DNA of the CDR3 is TGTGCCAGCAGCCGAGCTAGCGGGAGTAGGGCAGATACGCAGTATTTT. V and J are TRBV7-2 and TRBJ2-3; 10 bases match TRBD2. With V trimmed by 5 bases and J by 4 bases, 9 bases remained unmatched. Germline V CDR1 and CDR2: SGHTA, FQGNSA. This CDR3 spans 16 amino acids.